A single sample is the source of the 20 T cell receptor beta chains below, sequenced in a study of T cells after yellow fever vaccination. MiXCR, applied by TCRdb to the 5' RACE reads, yields one record per CDR3 protein. The data contain some 80,000 distinct CDR3 sequences, 10% to 15% of them singletons. Specimen: CD8+ T cells not binding an NS4B(214-222) dextramer, sorted from PBMCs, collected approximately 22 days after the first yellow fever vaccination. These receptors were taken from a young man who received the YFV17D yellow fever vaccine.

This clonotype was picked up a small number of times. The chain combines TRBV3-1 with TRBJ1-1; no clear D gene. The length of the CDR3 is 11 residues. Looked up from germline, CDR1 is LGHDT and CDR2 is YNNKEL (reference sequence). Trimming left V 0 bases short and J 7 bases short, with 3 bases between. This chain's CDR3 is CASSQESEAFF. CDR3 nucleotides: TGTGCCAGCAGCCAAGAGAGTGAAGCTTTCTTT. The full variable domain, rest sourced from reference TRBV3-1 and TRBJ1-1, is DTAVSQTPKYLVTQMGNDKSIKCEQNLGHDTMYWYKQDSKKFLKIMFSYNNKELIINETVPNRFSPKSPDKAHLNLHINSLELGDSAVYFCASSQESEAFFGQGTRLTVV.

This clonotype was observed a few times. The chain uses TRBV12-3 or TRBV12-4 and TRBJ1-3; TRBD1 matches at 9 bases. V trimming: 6 bases; J trimming: 2 bases; junction bases outside the gene matches: 5. CDR3 length: 15 amino acids. DNA of the CDR3: TGTGCCAGCAGGAGTACAGGGGGCACTGGAAACACCATATATTTT. Residues: CASRSTGGTGNTIYF.

The DNA of the CDR3 is TGTGCCAGCTCACCAGAGACAGGGGGACGAGAGACCCAGTACTTC. This translates into CASSPETGGRETQYF. The chain combines TRBV18 with TRBJ2-5; 9 bases are shared with TRBD1. The CDR3 totals 15 residues. Germline CDR1 KGHSH, CDR2 LQKENI. J was trimmed by 4 bases and V by 2 bases; bases with no gene match: 5.

The chain joins TRBV4-2 to TRBJ2-4, with D perhaps matching TRBD2 (5 bases). The CDR3 is made up of 15 amino acids. Germline-derived CDR1 and CDR2 are LGHNA and YNFKEQ. With 1 base removed from V and 8 bases from J, the gap between germline ends came to 15 bases. CDR3 bases: TGTGCCAGCAGCCAAGGCCCGGGTCTTAGCGACATTCAGTACTTC. Translated, it gives CASSQGPGLSDIQYF.

This rearrangement joins TRBV19 to TRBJ2-7, with D possibly TRBD2 on 5 matching bases. The germline CDR1 and CDR2 sequences are LNHDA and SQIVND (reference sequence). CDR3 size: 15 residues. The V and J ends lost 4 bases and 0 bases respectively, with 13 bases between them. CDR3 nucleotide sequence: TGTGCCAGTAGTACCCGGGGTGGGAGCTCCTACGAGCAGTACTTC. This codes for CASSTRGGSSYEQYF.

This chain connects TRBV7-6 to TRBJ1-3; 9 nucleotides agree with TRBD1. Looked up from germline, CDR1 is SGHVS and CDR2 is FNYEAQ. Losses at the gene ends were 5 bases for V and 4 bases for J; bases not matched to a gene: 6. The CDR3 consists of 15 residues. The CDR3 coding sequence is TGTGCCAGCAGCGCCGGGACAGGGTTCGGAAACACCATATATTTT. This sequence encodes CASSAGTGFGNTIYF.

This chain connects TRBV7-9 to TRBJ2-3; TRBD1 aligns across 9 bases. Germline trimming cut 7 bases from V and 2 bases from J; bases unmatched to any gene: 4. CDR3 length equals 14 residues. From germline, CDR1 is SEHNR and CDR2 FQNEAQ (reference sequence). The CDR3 protein is CASIWTGVTDTQYF. The CDR3 DNA follows: TGTGCCAGCATTTGGACAGGGGTCACAGATACGCAGTATTTT.

This CDR3 reads CASSQEGSGVTEAFF. The DNA for the CDR3 is TGCGCCAGCAGCCAAGAGGGCTCGGGAGTCACTGAAGCTTTCTTT. This sequence joins TRBV4-1 and TRBJ1-1; D is ambiguous. CDR3 length equals 15 residues. The germline CDR1 and CDR2 sequences are MGHRA and YSYEKL. Trimming cost V 0 bases and J 4 bases, with 12 bases left between them.

This clonotype has a count of ten or more. As DNA, the CDR3 is TGCGCCAGCAGCCTACGGATGAACACTGAAGCTTTCTTT. Amino acids: CASSLRMNTEAFF. The J gene is TRBJ1-1, the V gene TRBV4-1; D remains unclear. Germline loops: CDR1 MGHRA, CDR2 YSYEKL. The CDR3 is 13 residues long. Trimming cost V 4 bases and J 0 bases, with 6 bases left between them.

The chain is built from TRBV24-1 and TRBJ2-2, with D maybe TRBD1 (5 bases). The germline gives CDR1 KGHDR, CDR2 SFDVKD. This CDR3 comprises 16 residues. The V end was cut by 1 base, the J end by 1 base, with 9 bases between. The CDR3 is CATSDFRVKNTGELFF. The CDR3 DNA sequence: TGTGCCACCAGTGATTTCAGGGTAAAGAACACCGGGGAGCTGTTTTTT.

There are many counts of this clonotype. V gene TRBV6-2 or TRBV6-3 combines with J gene TRBJ2-5; D gene uncertain. The CDR3 totals 14 residues. Looked up from germline, CDR1 is MNHEY and CDR2 is SVGEGT. The V gene lost 4 bases and the J gene lost 5 bases, with 14 bases spanning the gap. CDR3 in DNA: TGTGCCAGCAGTTCCGTAACGGTAGGGGAGACCCAGTACTTC. Protein: CASSSVTVGETQYF.

The chain combines TRBV7-9 with TRBJ2-5; no clear D gene. Germline V lookup: CDR1 SEHNR, CDR2 FQNEAQ (reference sequence). This CDR3 is built from 12 residues. V lost 3 bases and J 3 bases, leaving 5 bases between the germline ends. The CDR3 DNA reads TGTGCCAGCAGCTTTCAGGAAGAGACCCAGTACTTC. Translating it yields CASSFQEETQYF.

The sample holds one count of this clonotype. This chain uses TRBV15 with TRBJ2-2; D is perhaps TRBD1 (6 bases). The CDR3 is 14 residues long. Per germline, CDR1 LNHNV and CDR2 YYDKDF (reference sequence). V was trimmed by 3 bases and J by 2 bases, leaving 7 bases between them. The CDR3 DNA sequence: TGTGCCACCAGCAGGACAGGAAACACCGGGGAGCTGTTTTTT. Its protein is CATSRTGNTGELFF.

This clonotype occurred a few times. The chain has TRBV2 and TRBJ2-5; 11 bases agree with TRBD2. J lost 3 bases, V lost 9 bases, and 0 bases had no gene match. From germline, CDR1 is SNHLY and CDR2 FYNNEI. The CDR3 has 12 amino acids. The CDR3 bases are TGTGCCAGGACTAGCGGGGAAGAGACCCAGTACTTC. It yields the protein CARTSGEETQYF.

This rearrangement joins TRBV6-2 or TRBV6-3 to TRBJ1-1; D is unclear. V was clipped by 1 base and J by 2 bases, with 11 bases between them. The CDR3 has 15 amino acids. Looked up from germline, CDR1 is MNHEY and CDR2 is SVGEGT. The CDR3 DNA reads TGTGCCAGCAGTTACTTGGCAGGACTCAACACTGAAGCTTTCTTT. Amino acid sequence: CASSYLAGLNTEAFF.

This clonotype was counted ten times or more. The J gene is TRBJ2-7, the V gene TRBV21-1; the table's D call of TRBD1 was not tested on the DNA. TRBV21-1 is termed a pseudogene. The CDR3 length is 16 residues. CDR3 sequence reads: CASSKDRERMTYEQYV. The CDR3 nucleotides are TGTGCCAGCAGCAAAGATCGGGAACGGATGACCTACGAGCAGTACGTC.

This clonotype came up a few times. V is TRBV6-1 and J is TRBJ2-3; maybe TRBD1 (5 bases). The CDR3 extends over 13 amino acids. Germline lookup yields CDR1 MNHNS and CDR2 SASEGT. Trimming left V 7 bases short and J 5 bases short, with 13 bases between. The CDR3 loop reads CASTGNTRDTQYF. The CDR3 DNA is TGTGCCAGCACAGGGAACACACGAGATACGCAGTATTTT.

CDR3 bases: TGTGCCAGCAGCCAGGGGGCGGCTAACTATGGCTACACCTTC. As protein: CASSQGAANYGYTF. The chain recombines TRBV7-9 with TRBJ1-2; 8 bases match TRBD1. Per the germline V gene, CDR1 is SEHNR and CDR2 is FQNEAQ (reference sequence). V gave up 5 bases and J gave up 0 bases; unmatched junction bases: 2. The CDR3 runs 14 residues.

This rearrangement joins TRBV27 to TRBJ2-3; 7 bases agree with TRBD1. The V gene end was trimmed by 5 bases and the J gene end by 8 bases; junction bases not matched to a gene: 16. The germline CDR1 and CDR2 sequences are MNHEY and SMNVEV (reference sequence). The CDR3 consists of 16 residues. The CDR3 protein is CASSNYRGFSIVTQYF. CDR3 DNA sequence: TGTGCCAGCAGTAATTACAGGGGTTTTAGTATAGTTACGCAGTATTTT.

The chain carries TRBV4-1 and TRBJ1-4; no clear D gene. V gave up 4 bases and J gave up 5 bases, with 11 bases separating them. The CDR3 covers 14 residues. Germline loops: CDR1 MGHRA, CDR2 YSYEKL. The CDR3 DNA reads as TGCGCCAGCAGCCCAGTTGCCGAGAATGAAAAACTGTTTTTT. Its protein is CASSPVAENEKLFF.